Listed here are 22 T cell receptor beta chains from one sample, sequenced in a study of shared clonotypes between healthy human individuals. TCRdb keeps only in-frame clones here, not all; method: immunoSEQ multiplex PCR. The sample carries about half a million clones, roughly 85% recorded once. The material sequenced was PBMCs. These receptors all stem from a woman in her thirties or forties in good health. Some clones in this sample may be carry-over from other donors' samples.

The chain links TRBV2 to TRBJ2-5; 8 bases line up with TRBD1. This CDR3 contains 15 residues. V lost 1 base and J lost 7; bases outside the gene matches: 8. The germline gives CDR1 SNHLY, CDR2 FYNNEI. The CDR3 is CASSEVDRGGGTQYF. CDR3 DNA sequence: TGTGCCAGCAGTGAAGTAGACAGGGGCGGTGGGACCCAGTACTTC.

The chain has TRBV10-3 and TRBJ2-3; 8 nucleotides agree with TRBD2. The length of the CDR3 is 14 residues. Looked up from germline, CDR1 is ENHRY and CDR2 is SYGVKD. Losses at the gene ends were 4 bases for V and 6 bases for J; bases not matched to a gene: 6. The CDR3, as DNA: TGTGCCATCAGTGGGGGACTAGGAGGCGATACGCAGTATTTT. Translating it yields CAISGGLGGDTQYF.

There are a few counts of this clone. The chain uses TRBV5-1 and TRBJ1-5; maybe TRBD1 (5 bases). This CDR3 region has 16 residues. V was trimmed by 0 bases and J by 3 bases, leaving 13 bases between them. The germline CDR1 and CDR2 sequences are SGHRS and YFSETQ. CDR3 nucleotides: TGCGCCAGCAGCTTGGAACCCGGGACCCCCAATCAGCCCCAGCATTTT. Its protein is CASSLEPGTPNQPQHF.

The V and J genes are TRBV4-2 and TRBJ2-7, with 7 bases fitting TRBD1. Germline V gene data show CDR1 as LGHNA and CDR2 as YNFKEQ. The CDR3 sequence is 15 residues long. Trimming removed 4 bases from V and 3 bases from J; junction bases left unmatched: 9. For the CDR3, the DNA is TGTGCCAGCAGCCTGAGACAGGGAACGAGCTACGAGCAGTACTTC. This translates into CASSLRQGTSYEQYF.

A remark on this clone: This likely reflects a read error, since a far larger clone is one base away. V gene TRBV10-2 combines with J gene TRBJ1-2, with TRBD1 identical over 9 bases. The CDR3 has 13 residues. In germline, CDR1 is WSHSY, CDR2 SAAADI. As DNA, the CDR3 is TGCGCCAGCAGCCGACAGGGGGACTATAGCTACACCTTC. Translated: CASSRQGDYSYTF.

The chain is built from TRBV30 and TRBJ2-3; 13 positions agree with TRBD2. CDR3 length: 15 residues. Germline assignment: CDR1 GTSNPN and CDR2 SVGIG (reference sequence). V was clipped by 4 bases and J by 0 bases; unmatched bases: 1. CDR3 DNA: TGTGCCTGGATGGGACTAGCGGGAAGCACAGATACGCAGTATTTT. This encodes CAWMGLAGSTDTQYF.

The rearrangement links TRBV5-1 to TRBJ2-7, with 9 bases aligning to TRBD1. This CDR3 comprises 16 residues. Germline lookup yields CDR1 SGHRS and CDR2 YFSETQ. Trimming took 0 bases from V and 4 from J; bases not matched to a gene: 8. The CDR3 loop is CASSLGGQGAGYEQYF. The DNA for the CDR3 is TGCGCCAGCAGCTTGGGGGGACAGGGTGCTGGGTACGAGCAGTACTTC.

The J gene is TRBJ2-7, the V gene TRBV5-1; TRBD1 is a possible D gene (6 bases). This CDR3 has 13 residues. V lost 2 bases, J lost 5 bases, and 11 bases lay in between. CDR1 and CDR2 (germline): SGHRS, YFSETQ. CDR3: CASSFAGTNEQYF. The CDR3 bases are TGCGCCAGCAGCTTTGCCGGGACAAACGAGCAGTACTTC. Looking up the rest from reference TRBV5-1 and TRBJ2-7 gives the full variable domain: KAGVTQTPRYLIKTRGQQVTLSCSPISGHRSVSWYQQTPGQGLQFLFEYFSETQRNKGNFPGRFSGRQFSNSRSEMNVSTLELGDSALYLCASSFAGTNEQYFGPGTRLTVT.

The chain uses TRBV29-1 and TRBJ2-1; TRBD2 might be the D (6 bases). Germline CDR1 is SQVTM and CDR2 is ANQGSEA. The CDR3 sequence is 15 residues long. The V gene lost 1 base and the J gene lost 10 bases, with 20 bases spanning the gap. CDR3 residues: CSVEAPPGVLREQFF. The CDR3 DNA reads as TGCAGCGTTGAAGCCCCCCCGGGAGTCTTAAGGGAGCAGTTCTTC.

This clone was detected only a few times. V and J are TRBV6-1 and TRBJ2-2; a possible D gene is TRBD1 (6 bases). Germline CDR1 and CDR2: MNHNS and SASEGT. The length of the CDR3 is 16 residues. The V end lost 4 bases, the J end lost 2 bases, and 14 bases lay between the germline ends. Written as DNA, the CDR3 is TGTGCCAGCAGTGGAAGGACAGCGATAAACACCGGGGAGCTGTTTTTT. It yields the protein CASSGRTAINTGELFF.

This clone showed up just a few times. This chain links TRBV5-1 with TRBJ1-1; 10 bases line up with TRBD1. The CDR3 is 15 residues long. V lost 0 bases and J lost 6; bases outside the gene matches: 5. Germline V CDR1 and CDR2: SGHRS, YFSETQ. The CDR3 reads CASSLAPGQGSEAFF. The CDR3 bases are TGCGCCAGCAGCTTGGCACCGGGACAGGGGTCTGAAGCTTTCTTT.

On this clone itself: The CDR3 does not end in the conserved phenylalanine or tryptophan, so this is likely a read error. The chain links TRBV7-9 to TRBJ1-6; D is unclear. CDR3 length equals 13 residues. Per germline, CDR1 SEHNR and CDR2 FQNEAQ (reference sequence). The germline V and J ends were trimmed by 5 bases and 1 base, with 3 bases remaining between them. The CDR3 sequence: CASSLSYNSPLHL. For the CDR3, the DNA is TGTGCCAGCAGCCTATCCTATAATTCACCCCTCCACCTT.

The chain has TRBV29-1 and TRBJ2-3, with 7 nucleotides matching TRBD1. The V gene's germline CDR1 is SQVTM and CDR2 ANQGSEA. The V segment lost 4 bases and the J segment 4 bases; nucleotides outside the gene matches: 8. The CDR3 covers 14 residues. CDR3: CSVAEDRSADTQYF. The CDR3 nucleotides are TGCAGCGTTGCTGAGGACAGGAGCGCAGATACGCAGTATTTT.

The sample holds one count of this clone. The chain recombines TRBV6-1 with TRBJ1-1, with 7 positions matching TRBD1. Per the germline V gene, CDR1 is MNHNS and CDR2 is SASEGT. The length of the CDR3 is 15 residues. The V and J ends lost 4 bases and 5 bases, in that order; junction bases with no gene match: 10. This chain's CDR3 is CASSGRQGRGTEAFF. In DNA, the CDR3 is TGTGCCAGCAGTGGCAGACAGGGTCGGGGAACTGAAGCTTTCTTT.

DNA of the CDR3: TGTGCCAGCAGCTTGAATCCGCGGACTAGCGGTTACTACGAGCAGTACTTC. This encodes CASSLNPRTSGYYEQYF. The V and J genes are TRBV5-5 and TRBJ2-7, with 10 positions matching TRBD2. This CDR3 comprises 17 residues. Germline-derived CDR1 and CDR2 are SGHKS and YYEKEE (reference sequence). Unmatched junction bases numbered 10, after V lost 1 base and J lost 3 bases.

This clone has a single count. This chain's CDR3 is CASTDPGTENTGELFF. The CDR3 bases are TGTGCCAGCACCGACCCCGGGACCGAGAACACCGGGGAGCTGTTTTTT. This chain connects TRBV28 to TRBJ2-2, with D perhaps matching TRBD1 or TRBD2 (5 bases each). Trimming removed 7 bases at V and 1 base at J, with 16 bases between. CDR3 length: 16 residues. Germline CDR1 and CDR2: MDHEN and SYDVKM.

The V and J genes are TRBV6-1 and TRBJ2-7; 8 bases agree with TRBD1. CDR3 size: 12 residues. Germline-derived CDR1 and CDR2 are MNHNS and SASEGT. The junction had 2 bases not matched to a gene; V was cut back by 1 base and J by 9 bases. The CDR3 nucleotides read TGTGCCAGCAGTGAAGGGACAGGGTGGCAGTACTTC. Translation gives CASSEGTGWQYF.

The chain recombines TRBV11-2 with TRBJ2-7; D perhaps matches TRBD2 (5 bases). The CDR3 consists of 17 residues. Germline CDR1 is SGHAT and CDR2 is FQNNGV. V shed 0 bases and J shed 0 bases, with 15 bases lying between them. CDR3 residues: CASSLETAGRGSYEQYF. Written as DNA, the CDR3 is TGTGCCAGCAGCTTAGAAACTGCCGGCCGGGGCTCCTACGAGCAGTACTTC.

CDR3 protein: CASSDREGSDTQYF. The CDR3 bases are TGTGCCAGCAGTGACAGGGAGGGGTCAGATACGCAGTATTTT. V usage is TRBV13 and J usage is TRBJ2-3; D possibly uses TRBD1 or TRBD2 (7 bases each). CDR1 PRHDT and CDR2 FYEKMQ come from the germline V gene (reference sequence). Between the trimmed V and J ends, which lost 6 bases and 4 bases, there was a span of 14 bases. CDR3 size: 14 residues.

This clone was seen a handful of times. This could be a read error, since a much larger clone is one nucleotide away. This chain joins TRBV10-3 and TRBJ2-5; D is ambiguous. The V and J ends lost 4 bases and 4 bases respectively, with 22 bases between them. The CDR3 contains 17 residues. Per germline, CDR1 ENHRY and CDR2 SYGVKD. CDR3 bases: TGTGCCATCAGTGGGTCCAGTTACAAACTACCTCGAGAGACCCAGTACTTC. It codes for CAISGSSYKLPRETQYF.

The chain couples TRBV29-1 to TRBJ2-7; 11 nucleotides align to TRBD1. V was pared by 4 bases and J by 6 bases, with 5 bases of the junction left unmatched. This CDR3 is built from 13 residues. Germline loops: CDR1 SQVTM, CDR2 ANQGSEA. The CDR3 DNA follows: TGCAGCGTTGCAGGACAGGGGGCGTCCGAGCAGTACTTC. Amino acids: CSVAGQGASEQYF.

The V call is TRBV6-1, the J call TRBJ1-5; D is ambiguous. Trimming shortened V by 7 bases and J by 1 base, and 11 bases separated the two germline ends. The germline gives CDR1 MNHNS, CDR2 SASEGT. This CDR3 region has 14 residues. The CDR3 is CASILDGSNQPQHF. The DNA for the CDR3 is TGTGCCAGCATCCTAGACGGGAGCAATCAGCCCCAGCATTTT.